This TCR beta chain stems from a study of kidney transplant recipient with SARS-CoV-2 infection. Via MiXCR, TCRdb re-called the reads, giving one row per CDR3 protein. The data contain about 250,000 distinct CDR3 sequences, roughly 26% of them seen just once; the ten biggest clones take up almost 7.5%. Germline CDR1 GTSNPN, CDR2 SVGIG (reference sequence). The CDR3 contains 14 residues. V was cut by 0 bases and J by 1 base, with 6 bases left in between. This clonotype was detected many times. V usage is TRBV30 and J usage is TRBJ1-4; D not certain. The sequencing used a blood sample, collected at baseline and on day 111 from a kidney transplant recipient. The receptor was derived from a male patient in his 30s who had COVID-19 and was a kidney transplant recipient. Some T cells may be the graft donor's. DNA for the CDR3: TGTGCCTGGAGTGTACGGGGAACTAATGAAAAACTGTTTTTT. Translated: CAWSVRGTNEKLFF.